This T cell receptor beta chain emerged from a study of cytomegalovirus exposure and HLA in healthy donors. The V gene lost 1 base and the J gene lost 9 bases, with 16 bases spanning the gap. In germline, CDR1 is SGHTA, CDR2 FQGNSA. The CDR3 runs 15 residues. In its sample, this clone was seen a few times. Using immunoSEQ multiplex PCR, the repertoire was profiled, and TCRdb retains in-frame clones only, with some absent. The data contain 150,000 to 200,000 clones, around 82% of them singletons. This sequence originates from a woman between 18 and 29 years old in good health and CMV-seropositive. The chain recombines TRBV7-2 with TRBJ1-5, with D possibly being TRBD1 (5 bases). Sample: PBMCs. As DNA, the CDR3 is TGTGCCAGCAGCTTAGATGGTCTGGGTGGGGCGCCCCAGCATTTT. Protein: CASSLDGLGGAPQHF. Combining the CDR3 with reference TRBV7-2 and TRBJ1-5 gives the whole variable domain GAGVSQSPSNKVTEKGKDVELRCDPISGHTALYWYRQSLGQGLEFLIYFQGNSAPDKSGLPSDRFSAERTGGSVSTLTIQRTQQEDSAVYLCASSLDGLGGAPQHFGDGTRLSIL.